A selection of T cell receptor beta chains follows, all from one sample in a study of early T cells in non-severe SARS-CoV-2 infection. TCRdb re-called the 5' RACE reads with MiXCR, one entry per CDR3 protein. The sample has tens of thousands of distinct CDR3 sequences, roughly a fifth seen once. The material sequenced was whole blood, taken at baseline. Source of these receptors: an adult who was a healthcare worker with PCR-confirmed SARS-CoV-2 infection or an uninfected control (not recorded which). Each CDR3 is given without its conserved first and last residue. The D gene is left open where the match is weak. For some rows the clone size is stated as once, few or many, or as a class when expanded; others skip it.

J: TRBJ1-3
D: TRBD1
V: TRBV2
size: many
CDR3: ASRFDRGGNTIY

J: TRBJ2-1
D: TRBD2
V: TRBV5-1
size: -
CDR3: ASRSPNTSGGLYNEQF

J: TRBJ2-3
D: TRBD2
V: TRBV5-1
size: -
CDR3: ASSLAPGGLQDTQY

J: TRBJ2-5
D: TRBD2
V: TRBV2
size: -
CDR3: ASSEYMTSGKETQY

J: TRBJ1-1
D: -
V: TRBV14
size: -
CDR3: ASSPTGPRAEAF

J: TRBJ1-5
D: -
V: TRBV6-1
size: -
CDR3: ASSETNSNQPQH

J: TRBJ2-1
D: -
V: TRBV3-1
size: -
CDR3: ASSQVAEQF

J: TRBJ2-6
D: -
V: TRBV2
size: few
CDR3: ASSPGQPGANVLT

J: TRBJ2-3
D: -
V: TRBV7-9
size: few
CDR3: ASSSGATSVDTQY

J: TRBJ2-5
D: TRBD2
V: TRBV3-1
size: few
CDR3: ASSHSGTSGVLTQY

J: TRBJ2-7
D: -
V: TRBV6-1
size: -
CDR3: ASSEARLGNEQY

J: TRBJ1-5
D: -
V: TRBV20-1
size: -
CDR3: SALGPPNQPQH

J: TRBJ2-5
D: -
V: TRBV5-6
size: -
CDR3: ASGRQDQETQY

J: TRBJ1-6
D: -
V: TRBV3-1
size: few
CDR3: ASSQTRGNSPLH

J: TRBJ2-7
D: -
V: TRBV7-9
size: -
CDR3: ATSKLAIYEQY

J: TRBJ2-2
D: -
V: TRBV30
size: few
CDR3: AWSVLKGSWSFAGELF